A selection of T cell receptor beta chains follows, all from one sample in a study of human T cells and chemical hapten exposure. One entry per CDR3 protein results from TCRdb running MiXCR on the RACE reads. This sample yields about 110,000 distinct CDR3 sequences, of which roughly a tenth are seen a single time; 2.5% to 3.5% belongs to the top ten. The sequencing here drew on whole blood, taken in connection with sensitization to the hapten diphenylcyclopropenone (DPC). All receptors come from a woman in her thirties or forties with alopecia areata. Some clones in this sample may be carry-over from other donors' samples. Each CDR3 is given without its conserved first and last residue. Clone size appears in some rows only: once, few, many, or a class for an expanded clone.

clone size,J gene,V gene,CDR3 protein
NA,TRBJ2-1,TRBV5-1,ASSTEGLSSDEQF
NA,TRBJ2-4,TRBV4-3,ASSPWEGPNIQY
NA,TRBJ1-1,TRBV6-2/TRBV6-3,ASSYQVEAF
NA,TRBJ1-2,TRBV5-1,ASRETDAGYT
few,TRBJ2-5,TRBV7-6,ASSLAGLADETQY
many,TRBJ1-2,TRBV7-9,ASPTRARYGYT
NA,TRBJ2-5,TRBV12-3/TRBV12-4,ASRSTVQETQY
few,TRBJ2-3,TRBV9,ASSPQGNTDTQY
few,TRBJ1-6,TRBV20-1,SAKQPGQYSPLH
NA,TRBJ1-2,TRBV7-9,ASSSHEGQTYGYT
NA,TRBJ2-3,TRBV7-8,ASSLFKRGEDTQY
few,TRBJ2-7,TRBV4-1,ASSQARWTGGAEQY
many,TRBJ1-1,TRBV5-6,ASIPRSAGTEAF
many,TRBJ1-4,TRBV7-9,ASSPHRGANEKLF
many,TRBJ1-1,TRBV29-1,SVGVQGSWNTEAF
NA,TRBJ2-5,TRBV24-1,ATSPGQRYQETQY
many,TRBJ2-3,TRBV29-1,SVGSAGGMDTQY
few,TRBJ2-5,TRBV5-4,ASSSIHRTGGFGETQY
many,TRBJ1-2,TRBV4-2,ASSHEGTAWGYT
NA,TRBJ2-1,TRBV20-1,SAPAFPGSYNEQF
many,TRBJ2-1,TRBV9,ASSFLAGGFRGEQF
NA,TRBJ2-7,TRBV29-1,SVDRSGQGFEQY
many,TRBJ2-7,TRBV6-2/TRBV6-3,ASSYAVYEQY
few,TRBJ1-5,TRBV6-5,ASGDFNQPQH
few,TRBJ2-1,TRBV7-2,ASSGDRGSYNEQF
many,TRBJ1-2,TRBV20-1,SAIVGQDYGYT
NA,TRBJ2-7,TRBV29-1,SVVGGDYEQY
few,TRBJ1-5,TRBV12-3/TRBV12-4,ASSSRQGAGNQPQH
many,TRBJ2-3,TRBV5-1,ASSPDGSTDTQY
many,TRBJ2-1,TRBV7-6,ASSLAGDRGHSEQF
few,TRBJ1-1,TRBV12-3/TRBV12-4,ASSPSGRNTEAF
NA,TRBJ2-5,TRBV11-2,ASSPQGGRGETQY
many,TRBJ1-6,TRBV7-9,ASSLVSGLGSPLH
many,TRBJ2-7,TRBV7-3,ASSLDGSPGYEQY
many,TRBJ2-6,TRBV6-5,ASSIGTTRNSGANVLT
many,TRBJ1-1,TRBV6-2/TRBV6-3,ASTPDTEAF
many,TRBJ1-6,TRBV20-1,SVAGTWDNSPLH
few,TRBJ1-5,TRBV20-1,SARGVGQFNQPQH
few,TRBJ2-7,TRBV10-3,AISQTGLEQY
few,TRBJ2-6,TRBV7-2,ASSSKRDLRANVLT
many,TRBJ2-1,TRBV11-2,ASNRANEQF
NA,TRBJ2-1,TRBV21-1,ASSKELVRGTYNEQF
NA,TRBJ1-1,TRBV30,AWSVRGDTEAF
NA,TRBJ2-7,TRBV7-2,ASSSLAGGPYEQY
many,TRBJ1-3,TRBV7-2,ASSPWTGFGNTIY
NA,TRBJ1-2,TRBV6-6,ASSYSGGPYGYT
NA,TRBJ2-7,TRBV10-1,ASSEQVWHEQY
many,TRBJ2-2,TRBV20-1,SARDSGGAPGELF
many,TRBJ2-1,TRBV19,ASSYPGAYNEQF
large,TRBJ2-1,TRBV6-1,ATQRGAYNEQF
many,TRBJ1-1,TRBV6-2/TRBV6-3,ASSYPSGQGSTEAF
many,TRBJ1-1,TRBV11-2,ASSFTGVEYTEAF
few,TRBJ2-1,TRBV29-1,SVDRDAYNEQF
few,TRBJ1-2,TRBV28,ASSPDHGYT